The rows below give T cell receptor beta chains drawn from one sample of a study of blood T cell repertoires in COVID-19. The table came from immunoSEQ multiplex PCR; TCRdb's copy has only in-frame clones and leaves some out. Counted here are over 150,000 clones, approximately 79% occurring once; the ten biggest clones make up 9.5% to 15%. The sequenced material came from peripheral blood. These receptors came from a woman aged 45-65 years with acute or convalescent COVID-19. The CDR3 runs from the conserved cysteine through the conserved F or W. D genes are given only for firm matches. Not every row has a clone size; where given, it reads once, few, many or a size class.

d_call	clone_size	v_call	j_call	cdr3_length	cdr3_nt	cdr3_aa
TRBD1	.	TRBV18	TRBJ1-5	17	TGTGCCAGCTCACTACAGGGGAGAGAGATTAGCAATCAGCCCCAGCATTTT	CASSLQGREISNQPQHF
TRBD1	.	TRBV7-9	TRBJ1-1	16	TGTGCCAGCAGCTTAGTCTTGACAGGGGCTTTGACTGAAGCTTTCTTT	CASSLVLTGALTEAFF
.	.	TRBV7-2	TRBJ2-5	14	TGTGCCAGCACCCCCCTGGGGGGTCGAGAGACCCAGTACTTC	CASTPLGGRETQYF
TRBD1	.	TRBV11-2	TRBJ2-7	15	TGTGCCAGCAGCTTATCCGGGACAGGAGCCTACGAGCAGTACTTC	CASSLSGTGAYEQYF
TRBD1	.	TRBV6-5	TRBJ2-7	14	TGTGCCAGCAGAAAAGGACAGGGGACCTACGAGCAGTACTTC	CASRKGQGTYEQYF
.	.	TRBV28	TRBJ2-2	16	TGTGCCAGCAGTTTATACTTAACTAGCTGGGCCGGGGAGCTGTTTTTT	CASSLYLTSWAGELFF
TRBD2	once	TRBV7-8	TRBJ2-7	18	TGTGCCAGCAGCTTAGTAGGACTAGCGGGAGGACGATCCTACGAGCAGTACTTC	CASSLVGLAGGRSYEQYF
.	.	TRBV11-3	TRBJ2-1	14	TGTGCCAGCAGCTTCCTATCGGCAGGGGCTGAGCAGTTCTTC	CASSFLSAGAEQFF
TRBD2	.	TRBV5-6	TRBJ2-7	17	TGTGCCAGCAGCTTGGAGGTAGGAGCGGGGGTTTCCTACGAGCAGTACTTC	CASSLEVGAGVSYEQYF
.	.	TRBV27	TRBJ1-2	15	TGTGCCAGCAGCTTGGCTGGACAGACCATCTATGGCTACACCTTC	CASSLAGQTIYGYTF
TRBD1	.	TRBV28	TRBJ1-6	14	TGTGCCAGCAGTTTCAGGGGGCTCATCTCACCCCTCCACTTT	CASSFRGLISPLHF
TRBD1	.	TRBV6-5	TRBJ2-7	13	TGTGCCAGCAGTTCCCAGGGGGCGCGCGAGCAGTACTTC	CASSSQGAREQYF
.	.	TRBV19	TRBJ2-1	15	TGTGCCAGTAGTATAAAACAGAGGGCCTACAATGAGCAGTTCTTC	CASSIKQRAYNEQFF
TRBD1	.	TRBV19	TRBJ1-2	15	TGTGCCACCCGGACAGGGCAATCGTCTAACTATGGCTACACCTTC	CATRTGQSSNYGYTF
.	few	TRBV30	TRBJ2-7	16	TGTGCCTGGAGTGTAAAAAGGGGCGCTTATCCCTACGAGCAGTACTTC	CAWSVKRGAYPYEQYF
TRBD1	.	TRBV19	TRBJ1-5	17	TGTGCCAGTAGTACCTTGGGACAGGGATTCGGCAATCAGCCCCAGCATTTT	CASSTLGQGFGNQPQHF
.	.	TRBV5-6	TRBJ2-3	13	TGTGCCAGCAGCCACCGGGGGGCTTCTACGCAGTATTTT	CASSHRGASTQYF
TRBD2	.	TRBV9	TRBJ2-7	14	TGTGCCAGCAGCGTAGCGGGGGGGCACTACGAGCAGTACTTC	CASSVAGGHYEQYF
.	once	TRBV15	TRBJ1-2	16	TGTGCCACCAGCAGAGCTAGATTCCAGGGGCAAGATGGCTACACCTTC	CATSRARFQGQDGYTF
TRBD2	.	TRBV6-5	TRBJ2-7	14	TGTGCCAGCAGTTGGGGCGGGGGGACCTACGAGCAGTACTTC	CASSWGGGTYEQYF
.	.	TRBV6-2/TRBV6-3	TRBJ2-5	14	TGTGCCAGCAGTTACGGGGCCGCTCGGGAGACCCAGTACTTC	CASSYGAARETQYF
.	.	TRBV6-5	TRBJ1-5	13	TGTGCCAGCAGTTTGACGCGGGGACAGCCCCAGCATTTT	CASSLTRGQPQHF
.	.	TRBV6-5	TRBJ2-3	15	TGTGCCAGCAGACCCCCTTCGGGAGGCACAGATACGCAGTATTTT	CASRPPSGGTDTQYF
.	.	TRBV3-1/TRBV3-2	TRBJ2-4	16	TGTGCCAGCAGCCAATTCCCTTCGGGGGGCCAAAACATTCAGTACTTC	CASSQFPSGGQNIQYF
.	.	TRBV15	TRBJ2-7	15	TGTGCCACCAGCAGTGCTCCGGGGAGGACTTACGAGCAGTACTTC	CATSSAPGRTYEQYF
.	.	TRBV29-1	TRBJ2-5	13	TGCAGCGCCGCAGGCGCCTATGAATTCTTTCAGTACTTC	CSAAGAYEFFQYF
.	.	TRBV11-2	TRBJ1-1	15	TGTGCCAGCAGCTTAGGGGGACAAACGAACACTGAAGCTTTCTTT	CASSLGGQTNTEAFF
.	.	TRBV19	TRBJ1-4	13	TGTGCCAGTAGTTCAGCAACTAATGAAAAACTGTTTTTT	CASSSATNEKLFF
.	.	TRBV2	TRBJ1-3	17	TGTGCCAGCAGTGAAGCCCCCCCGGGGTACTCTGGAAACACCATATATTTT	CASSEAPPGYSGNTIYF
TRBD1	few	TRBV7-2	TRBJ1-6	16	TGTGCCAGCAGCTTAGGGCCAGGGGGAGGTAATTCACCCCTCCACTTT	CASSLGPGGGNSPLHF
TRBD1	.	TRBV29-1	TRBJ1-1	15	TGCAGCATCTTGAATTATGGACAGGGGAACACTGAAGCTTTCTTT	CSILNYGQGNTEAFF
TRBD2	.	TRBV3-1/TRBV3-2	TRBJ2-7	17	TGTGCCAGCAGCCAAGTACTAGCGGGGGGTAGCTCCTACGAGCAGTACTTC	CASSQVLAGGSSYEQYF
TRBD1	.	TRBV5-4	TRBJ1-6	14	TGTGCCAGCAGTTCGGGACAGGGGATTTCACCCCTCCACTTT	CASSSGQGISPLHF
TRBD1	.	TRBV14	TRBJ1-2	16	TGTGCCAGCAGCCGCGGACAGGGTTCGGGTAACTATGGCTACACCTTC	CASSRGQGSGNYGYTF
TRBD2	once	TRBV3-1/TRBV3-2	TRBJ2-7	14	TGTGCCAGCAGAAGAGCGGGAGAAATCTACGAGCAGTACTTC	CASRRAGEIYEQYF
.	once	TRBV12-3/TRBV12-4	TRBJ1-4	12	TGTGCCAGCAGTTTCGGAGAGATAAAACTGTTTTTT	CASSFGEIKLFF
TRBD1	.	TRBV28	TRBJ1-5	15	TGTGCCAGCAGTTGGTCACAGGGGGCTAGTCAGCCCCAGCATTTT	CASSWSQGASQPQHF
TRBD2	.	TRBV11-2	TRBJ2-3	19	TGTGCCAGCAGCCCACGAGCTCAACTAGCGGGGGGCAGCACAGATACGCAGTATTTT	CASSPRAQLAGGSTDTQYF
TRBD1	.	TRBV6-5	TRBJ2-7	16	TGTGCCAGCAGTTACTCAACAGGACAGGGGACAGGGGAGCAGTACTTC	CASSYSTGQGTGEQYF
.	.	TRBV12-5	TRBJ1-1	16	TGTGCTAGTGGTTATGGGGCAGGGGCCGGGAACACTGAAGCTTTCTTT	CASGYGAGAGNTEAFF
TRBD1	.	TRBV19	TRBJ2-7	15	TGTGCCAGTAGTGACCCGGGACAGAGGGCCTACGAGCAGTACTTC	CASSDPGQRAYEQYF
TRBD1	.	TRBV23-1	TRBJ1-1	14	TGCGCACCGAGATCTCACGACAGGGGCACTGAAGCTTTCTTT	CAPRSHDRGTEAFF
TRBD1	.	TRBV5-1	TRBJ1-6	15	TGCGCCAGCAGACTTTTCCGGGACAGGGCATCACCCCTCCACTTT	CASRLFRDRASPLHF
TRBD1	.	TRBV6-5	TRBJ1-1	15	TGTGCCAGCGACTCCCCTGACAGGGTCGGTCCTGAAGCTTTCTTT	CASDSPDRVGPEAFF
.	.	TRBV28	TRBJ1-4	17	TGTGCCAGCATAGGTAGCGCAGGGGTTCCAACTAATGAAAAACTGTTTTTT	CASIGSAGVPTNEKLFF
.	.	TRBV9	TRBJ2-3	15	TGTGCCAGCAGCGCCAGGGCCCCGGGCACAGATACGCAGTATTTT	CASSARAPGTDTQYF
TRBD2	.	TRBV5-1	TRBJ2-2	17	TGCGCCAGCAGCTCCGGACTAGCGGGAGGTGACACCGGGGAGCTGTTTTTT	CASSSGLAGGDTGELFF
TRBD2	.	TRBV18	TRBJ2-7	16	TGTGCCAGCTCCGACCACGGCGGGAGTTCATTTCACGAGCAGTACTTC	CASSDHGGSSFHEQYF
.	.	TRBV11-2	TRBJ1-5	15	TGTGCCAGCAGCTTAGCGGGGGGGAGCAATCAGCCCCAGCATTTT	CASSLAGGSNQPQHF
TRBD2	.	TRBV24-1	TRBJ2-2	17	TGTGCCACCAGTGATTTTATAGGGACTAGGAACACCGGGGAGCTGTTTTTT	CATSDFIGTRNTGELFF
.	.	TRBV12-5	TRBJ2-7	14	TGTGCTAGTGGTGCCCGAAGCTACTCCTACGAGCAGTACTTC	CASGARSYSYEQYF
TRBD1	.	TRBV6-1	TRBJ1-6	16	TGTGCCAGCAGAGAAACTGACAGGGTTCATAATTCACCCCTCCACTTT	CASRETDRVHNSPLHF
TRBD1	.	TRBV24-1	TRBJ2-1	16	TGTGCCACCAGTGACCCAGACAGGGGGGGATACAATGAGCAGTTCTTC	CATSDPDRGGYNEQFF